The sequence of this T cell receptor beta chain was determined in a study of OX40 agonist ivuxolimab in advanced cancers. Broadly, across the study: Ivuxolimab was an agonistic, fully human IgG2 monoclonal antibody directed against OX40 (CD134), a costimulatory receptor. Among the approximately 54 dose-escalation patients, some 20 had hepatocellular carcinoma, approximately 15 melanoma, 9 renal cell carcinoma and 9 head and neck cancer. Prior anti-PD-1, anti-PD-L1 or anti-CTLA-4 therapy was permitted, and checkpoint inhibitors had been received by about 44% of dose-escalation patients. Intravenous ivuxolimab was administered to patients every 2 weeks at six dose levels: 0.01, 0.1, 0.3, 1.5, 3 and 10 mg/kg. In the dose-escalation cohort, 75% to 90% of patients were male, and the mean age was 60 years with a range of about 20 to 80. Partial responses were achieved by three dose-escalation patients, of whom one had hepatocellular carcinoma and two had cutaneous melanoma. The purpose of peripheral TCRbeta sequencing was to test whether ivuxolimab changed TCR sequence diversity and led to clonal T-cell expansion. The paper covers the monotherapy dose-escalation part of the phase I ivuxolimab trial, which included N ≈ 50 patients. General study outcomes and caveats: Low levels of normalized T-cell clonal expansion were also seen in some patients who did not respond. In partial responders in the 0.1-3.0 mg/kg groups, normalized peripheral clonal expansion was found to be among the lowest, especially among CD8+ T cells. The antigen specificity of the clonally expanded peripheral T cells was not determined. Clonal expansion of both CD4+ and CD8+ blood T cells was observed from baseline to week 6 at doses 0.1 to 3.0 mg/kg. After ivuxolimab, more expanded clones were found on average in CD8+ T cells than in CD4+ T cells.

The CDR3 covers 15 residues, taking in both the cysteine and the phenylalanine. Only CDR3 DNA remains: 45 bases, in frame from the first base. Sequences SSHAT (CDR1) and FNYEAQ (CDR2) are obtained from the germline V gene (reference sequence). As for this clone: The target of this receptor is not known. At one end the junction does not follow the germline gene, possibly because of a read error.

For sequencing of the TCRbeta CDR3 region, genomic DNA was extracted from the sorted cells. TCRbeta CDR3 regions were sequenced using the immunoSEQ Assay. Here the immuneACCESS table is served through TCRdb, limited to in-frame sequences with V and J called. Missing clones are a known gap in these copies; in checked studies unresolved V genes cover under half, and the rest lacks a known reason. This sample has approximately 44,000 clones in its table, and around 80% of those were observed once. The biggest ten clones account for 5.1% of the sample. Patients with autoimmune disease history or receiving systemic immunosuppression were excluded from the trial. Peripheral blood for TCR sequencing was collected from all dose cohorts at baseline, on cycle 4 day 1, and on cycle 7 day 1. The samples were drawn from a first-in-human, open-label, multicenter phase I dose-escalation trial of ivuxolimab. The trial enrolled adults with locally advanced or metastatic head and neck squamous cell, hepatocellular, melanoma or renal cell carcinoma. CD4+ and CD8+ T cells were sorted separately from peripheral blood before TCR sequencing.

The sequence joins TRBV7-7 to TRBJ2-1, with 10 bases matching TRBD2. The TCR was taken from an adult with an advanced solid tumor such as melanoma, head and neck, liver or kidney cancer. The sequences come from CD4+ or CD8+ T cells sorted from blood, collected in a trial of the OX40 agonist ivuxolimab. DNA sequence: TGTGCTAGCAGCCAGCTAGCGGGAGAGGAAGGTGAGCAGTTCTTC. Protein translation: CASSQLAGEEGEQFF.